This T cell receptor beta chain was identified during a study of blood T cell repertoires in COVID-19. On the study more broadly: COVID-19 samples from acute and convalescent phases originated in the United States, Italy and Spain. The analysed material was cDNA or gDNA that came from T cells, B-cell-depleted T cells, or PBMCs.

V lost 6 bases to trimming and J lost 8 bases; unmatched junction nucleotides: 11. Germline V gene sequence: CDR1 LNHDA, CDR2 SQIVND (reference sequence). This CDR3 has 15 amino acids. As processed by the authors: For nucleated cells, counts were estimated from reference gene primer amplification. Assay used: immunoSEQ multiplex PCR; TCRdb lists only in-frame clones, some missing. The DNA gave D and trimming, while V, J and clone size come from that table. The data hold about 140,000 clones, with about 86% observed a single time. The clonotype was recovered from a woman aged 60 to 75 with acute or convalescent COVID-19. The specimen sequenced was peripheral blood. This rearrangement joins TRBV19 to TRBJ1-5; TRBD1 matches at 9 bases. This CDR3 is CASRHEGQGGEPQHF. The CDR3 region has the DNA TGTGCCAGTAGGCATGAGGGACAGGGTGGGGAGCCCCAGCATTTT.